This TCR beta chain was identified during a study of human T cells and chemical hapten exposure. Study-level background: TCR yield per sample varied, mainly due to pooled library volumes.

The CDR3 extends over 13 amino acids. Trimming took off 2 bases at V and 3 bases at J, with 5 bases between the two ends. This clonotype has only a few counts. The target antigen is unknown. Broader study findings: Unchanged with DPC sensitization were TCRs above 1 in 1000 frequency.

As the library was built, unique molecular identifiers were attached to individual cDNA molecules. TCRdb re-called the reads through MiXCR, storing one row per CDR3 protein. This table holds about 120,000 distinct CDR3 sequences, over 7.5% found once. Total RNA was extracted from unfractionated whole blood. What was sequenced was whole blood. The TCR originated in a human donor in good health. Some clones in this sample may be carry-over from other donors' samples. The V and J genes are TRBV12-3 or TRBV12-4 and TRBJ1-5; no reliable D call. This CDR3 is CASSLHFNQPQHF. The CDR3 DNA sequence: TGTGCCAGCAGTTTACACTTCAATCAGCCCCAGCATTTT.